The 32 T cell receptor beta chains below were found in one sample sequenced in a study of blood T cell repertoires in COVID-19. Sequencing was performed with immunoSEQ multiplex PCR; in TCRdb, only in-frame clones are kept and a portion is missing. The repertoire consists of approximately 400,000 clones, with around 89% occurring once and the leading ten covering 1.2%. The source material was PBMCs or T cells enriched from blood (not recorded which). The receptors were gathered from a young woman who had recovered from COVID-19.

The chain recombines TRBV4-1 with TRBJ1-4, with 7 bases that match TRBD1. V lost 0 bases and J lost 4; bases outside the gene matches: 8. CDR3 size: 17 residues. CDR1 and CDR2 (germline): MGHRA, YSYEKL. The CDR3 region has the DNA TGCGCCAGCAGCCAAGAGGACGCCGGGACAGTTAATGAAAAACTGTTTTTT. As protein: CASSQEDAGTVNEKLFF.

The V call is TRBV27, the J call TRBJ2-3, with D possibly matching TRBD1 (5 bases). V was shortened by 3 bases and J by 4 bases, with 8 bases between the two germline ends. The CDR3 totals 13 residues. The germline gives CDR1 MNHEY, CDR2 SMNVEV (reference sequence). CDR3 in DNA: TGTGCCAGCAGTTTGGGGCTAGCAGATACGCAGTATTTT. Translation: CASSLGLADTQYF.

The V and J genes are TRBV5-1 and TRBJ2-1, with a weak D call TRBD1 (6 bases). Germline V gene lookup returns CDR1 SGHRS and CDR2 YFSETQ. V lost 0 bases and J lost 3, with 10 bases in between. CDR3 size: 15 residues. CDR3 amino acids: CASSLEGERYNEQFF. CDR3 DNA: TGCGCCAGCAGCTTGGAGGGGGAGCGCTACAATGAGCAGTTCTTC.

The chain uses TRBV12-5 and TRBJ2-7, with D possibly matching TRBD2 (5 bases). CDR1 is LGHNT, CDR2 FRNRAP, per germline. Trimming stripped 3 bases from V and 1 base from J, with 7 bases between. CDR3 size: 13 residues. CDR3 bases: TGTGCTAGTGGTTTCGGGGATTCCTACGAGCAGTACTTC. Translation: CASGFGDSYEQYF.

The sample holds one count of this clone. The chain carries TRBV6-2 or TRBV6-3 and TRBJ1-2; 8 bases agree with TRBD1. CDR1 MNHEY and CDR2 SVGEGT come from the germline V gene. With 0 bases clipped from V and 5 bases from J, the junction kept 8 bases outside the gene matches. CDR3 size: 16 residues. The CDR3, as DNA: TGTGCCAGCAGTTACTCAATTTGGGACAGGCCTTATGGCTACACCTTC. The encoded protein is CASSYSIWDRPYGYTF.

This chain uses TRBV24-1 with TRBJ2-1; the match to TRBD1 covers 7 bases. The length of the CDR3 is 18 residues. In germline, CDR1 is KGHDR, CDR2 SFDVKD. Trimming at V came to 4 bases and at J to 5 bases, leaving 16 bases not matched to a gene. The CDR3 DNA reads TGTGCCACCAGTGACCCCGCAGACAGGGATCAACGACACAATGAGCAGTTCTTC. Residues: CATSDPADRDQRHNEQFF.

The chain couples TRBV19 to TRBJ1-2; 7 bases map to TRBD1. The germline gives CDR1 LNHDA, CDR2 SQIVND (reference sequence). This CDR3 has 13 residues. The V segment lost 5 bases and the J segment 2 bases; nucleotides outside the gene matches: 2. The CDR3 DNA reads as TGTGCCAGTAGTGAGGGACAGAACTATGGCTACACCTTC. This sequence encodes CASSEGQNYGYTF.

This clone was counted a few times. The chain couples TRBV9 to TRBJ1-3; D remains unclear. This CDR3 contains 12 residues. Deletions cut 0 bases from V and 9 bases from J, with 7 bases between. From germline, CDR1 is SGDLS and CDR2 YYNGEE. The CDR3, as DNA: TGTGCCAGCAGCGTAGCCTCCTCCACCATATATTTT. Amino acids: CASSVASSTIYF. Combining the CDR3 with reference TRBV9 and TRBJ1-3 gives the whole variable domain DSGVTQTPKHLITATGQRVTLRCSPRSGDLSVYWYQQSLDQGLQFLIQYYNGEERAKGNILERFSAQQFPDLHSELNLSSLELGDSALYFCASSVASSTIYFGEGSWLTVV.

V and J are TRBV12-3 or TRBV12-4 and TRBJ2-3, with TRBD1 as a possible D gene (5 bases). CDR3 length equals 13 residues. Trimming removed 5 bases at V and 4 bases at J, with 10 bases between. The CDR3 DNA reads as TGTGCCAGCAGTCCGCAGGGTTCAGATACGCAGTATTTT. Amino acids: CASSPQGSDTQYF.

The rearrangement links TRBV4-1 to TRBJ2-2, with D unclear. V lost 1 base and J 1 base, leaving 7 bases between the germline ends. The CDR3 totals 15 residues. CDR1 is MGHRA and CDR2 is YSYEKL in the germline V gene. The CDR3 DNA is TGCGCCAGCAGCCAAGTTGGCAGGAACACCGGGGAGCTGTTTTTT. Its protein product is CASSQVGRNTGELFF.

This chain links TRBV19 with TRBJ2-1; D remains ambiguous. The V and J ends lost 5 bases and 2 bases respectively, with 7 bases between them. Germline loops: CDR1 LNHDA, CDR2 SQIVND (reference sequence). This CDR3 contains 13 residues. The CDR3 DNA reads as TGTGCCAGTAGTCCGTCTACCTACAATGAGCAGTTCTTC. Amino acid sequence: CASSPSTYNEQFF.

This clone was seen only once. A junction end diverges from the germline sequence, so it may reflect a read error. The genes are TRBV7-7 and TRBJ2-2; no clear D. Germline CDR1 SSHAT, CDR2 FNYEAQ (reference sequence). This CDR3 contains 11 residues. The CDR3 coding sequence is TGTGCTAGCAGCCGACACGGGGAGCTGTTTTTT. Amino acid sequence: CASSRHGELFF. Based on the CDR3 plus reference TRBV7-7 and TRBJ2-2, the full variable domain is GAGVSQSPRYKVTKRGQDVTLRCDPISSHATLYWYQQALGQGPEFLTYFNYEAQPDKSGLPSDRFSAERPEGSISTLTIQRTEQRDSAMYRCASSRHGELFFGEGSRLTVL.

The gene calls are TRBV6-5 and TRBJ1-6, with D perhaps TRBD1 (5 bases). The CDR3 is made up of 14 amino acids. Germline V gives CDR1 MNHEY, CDR2 SVGAGI. V was cut by 0 bases and J by 11 bases, with 11 bases left in between. The CDR3 bases are TGTGCCAGCAGTTACTCGATACAGGTGGCACCCCTCCACTTT. This translates into CASSYSIQVAPLHF.

V and J are TRBV19 and TRBJ2-2, with D tentatively TRBD2 (7 bases). Trimming cost V 10 bases and J 5 bases, with 20 bases left between them. The CDR3 is made up of 15 amino acids. The germline V gene encodes CDR1 LNHDA and CDR2 SQIVND (reference sequence). The DNA for the CDR3 is TGTGCCACCTCCCCGGCGGGGGCAAGTACCGGGGAGCTGTTTTTT. Amino acids: CATSPAGASTGELFF.

The V call is TRBV12-3 or TRBV12-4, the J call TRBJ2-7; TRBD1 matches 8 bases. With V trimmed by 10 bases and J by 3 bases, 5 bases remained unmatched. The CDR3 has 12 residues. The CDR3 nucleotides are TGTGCCACCGGAGGGACAGGCTACGAGCAGTACTTC. This encodes CATGGTGYEQYF.

The rearrangement links TRBV21-1 to TRBJ2-1; TRBD2 is the table's D call and was not checked against the DNA. TRBV21-1 is a pseudogene. The CDR3 loop spans 19 amino acids. In DNA, the CDR3 is TGTGCCAGCAGCAAGACTAGCGGGGGGCCATTAAGCTCCTACAATGAGCAGTTCTTC. It is translated as CASSKTSGGPLSSYNEQFF.

This clone was seen a handful of times. The chain combines TRBV5-8 with TRBJ1-1; 7 nucleotides line up with TRBD1. J gave up 0 bases and V 0 bases, and 2 bases lay outside the gene matches. The CDR3 consists of 15 residues. Germline V gene sequence: CDR1 SGHTS, CDR2 YDEGEE. CDR3 sequence: CASSLGDRVNTEAFF. DNA of the CDR3: TGTGCCAGCAGCTTGGGCGACAGGGTGAACACTGAAGCTTTCTTT.

This chain links TRBV7-2 with TRBJ2-1; no reliable D call. The CDR3 is 14 amino acids. CDR1 SGHTA and CDR2 FQGNSA come from the germline V gene. The germline V and J ends were trimmed by 1 base and 7 bases, with 11 bases remaining between them. The CDR3 sequence is CASSLGQAYNEQFF. In nucleotides, the CDR3 is TGTGCCAGCAGCTTAGGCCAGGCATATAATGAGCAGTTCTTC.

The rearrangement links TRBV6-5 to TRBJ1-2, with TRBD1 as a possible D gene (6 bases). This CDR3 has 13 residues. Germline CDR1 and CDR2: MNHEY and SVGAGI. Trimming pared 6 bases from V and 6 bases from J, leaving 14 bases between. The CDR3 DNA follows: TGTGCCAGCAGACGACAGGAAAGCAATGGCTACACCTTC. This translates into CASRRQESNGYTF.

The gene calls are TRBV28 and TRBJ2-3; 9 nucleotides agree with TRBD2. V lost 3 bases to trimming and J lost 3 bases; unmatched junction nucleotides: 7. CDR1 MDHEN and CDR2 SYDVKM come from the germline V gene. The CDR3 length is 16 residues. The CDR3 loop is CASSLGGGASTDTQYF. In nucleotides, the CDR3 is TGTGCCAGCAGTTTGGGCGGGGGGGCCTCAACAGATACGCAGTATTTT.

This rearrangement joins TRBV30 to TRBJ2-3, with unresolved D. Trimming pared 2 bases from V and 6 bases from J, leaving 12 bases between. The germline CDR1 and CDR2 sequences are GTSNPN and SVGIG (reference sequence). The CDR3 contains 13 residues. CDR3 in DNA: TGTGCCTGGAGTTTCTCAGGTGCCGATACGCAGTATTTT. It encodes CAWSFSGADTQYF. Drawing the rest from reference TRBV30 and TRBJ2-3, the complete variable domain is SQTIHQWPATLVQPVGSPLSLECTVEGTSNPNLYWYRQAAGRGLQLLFYSVGIGQISSEVPQNLSASRPQDRQFILSSKKLLLSDSGFYLCAWSFSGADTQYFGPGTRLTVL.

V is TRBV3-1 (or the pseudogene TRBV3-2) and J is TRBJ2-7; D is unresolved. In germline, CDR1 is LGHDT, CDR2 YNNKEL (reference sequence). V gave up 0 bases and J gave up 3 bases, with 6 bases separating them. This CDR3 has 13 residues. The CDR3 nucleotides read TGTGCCAGCAGCCAAGACAGATTCTACGAGCAGTACTTC. It specifies CASSQDRFYEQYF.

Worth noting for this clone: Other DNA sequences in the same sample also yield this CDR3. V is TRBV7-2 and J is TRBJ1-1; D possibly corresponds to TRBD1 (6 bases). The CDR3 extends over 13 amino acids. CDR1 is SGHTA, CDR2 FQGNSA, per germline. Between the trimmed V and J ends, which lost 6 bases and 1 base, there was a span of 9 bases. Here the CDR3 DNA reads TGTGCCAGCAGTTCACAGGGGAACACTGAAGCTTTCTTT. This translates into CASSSQGNTEAFF.

This clone occurred once. The chain employs TRBV24-1 and TRBJ2-2; TRBD1 matches 7 bases. J lost 2 bases, V lost 5 bases, and 4 bases had no gene match. The germline gives CDR1 KGHDR, CDR2 SFDVKD. The CDR3 loop spans 15 amino acids. The CDR3 DNA reads as TGTGCCACCAGTGCCCGGGACAGAAACACCGGGGAGCTGTTTTTT. Translated, it gives CATSARDRNTGELFF.

The CDR3 nucleotides read TGTGCCACCAGTGATGCGACAGGGCACAATCAGCCCCAGCATTTT. Its translation is CATSDATGHNQPQHF. The J gene is TRBJ1-5, the V gene TRBV24-1; TRBD1 aligns across 7 bases. This CDR3 is 15 amino acids long. Germline V gene sequence: CDR1 KGHDR, CDR2 SFDVKD. After removal of 3 bases from V and 3 bases from J, the junction contained 4 bases not matched to a gene.

This clone was recorded once. The genes are TRBV6-5 and TRBJ1-1; D may be TRBD1 (6 bases). V dropped 5 bases and J dropped 7 bases, with 14 bases sitting between them. The length of the CDR3 is 13 residues. Germline V lookup: CDR1 MNHEY, CDR2 SVGAGI. This CDR3 reads CASSTSSRGEAFF. In DNA, the CDR3 is TGTGCCAGCAGTACCAGTAGCAGGGGTGAAGCTTTCTTT.

V is TRBV11-2 and J is TRBJ2-1; 7 nucleotides line up with TRBD1. The length of the CDR3 is 15 residues. The J segment lost 2 bases and the V segment lost 3 bases, leaving 4 bases of the junction unmatched. The germline V gene encodes CDR1 SGHAT and CDR2 FQNNGV. The CDR3 sequence is CASSFVRGPYNEQFF. CDR3 DNA: TGTGCCAGCAGCTTCGTTAGGGGGCCCTACAATGAGCAGTTCTTC.

The chain uses TRBV6-5 and TRBJ1-4; D might be TRBD1 (5 bases). The CDR3 is 14 amino acids. V was clipped by 4 bases and J by 10 bases, with 16 bases between them. The germline gives CDR1 MNHEY, CDR2 SVGAGI. The CDR3 DNA reads TGTGCCAGCAGTTTGGAAGGGGAAAGGGGAAAACTGTTTTTT. Its protein product is CASSLEGERGKLFF.

The J gene is TRBJ2-7, the V gene TRBV6-5; D perhaps matches TRBD2 (7 bases). The CDR3 has 14 amino acids. The germline V and J ends were trimmed by 7 bases and 0 bases, with 13 bases remaining between them. CDR1 and CDR2 (germline): MNHEY, SVGAGI. The CDR3 region is CASMTGGSSYEQYF. CDR3 bases: TGTGCCAGCATGACGGGGGGCAGCTCCTACGAGCAGTACTTC.

The J gene is TRBJ1-1, the V gene TRBV3-1 (or the pseudogene TRBV3-2), with D possibly TRBD1 on 6 matching bases. The CDR3 length is 15 residues. Germline V lookup: CDR1 LGHDT, CDR2 YNNKEL (reference sequence). Trimming pared 8 bases from V and 1 base from J, leaving 17 bases between. The CDR3, as DNA: TGTGCCAGCCACGCGGGAGACAGGAGGAACACTGAAGCTTTCTTT. Protein sequence: CASHAGDRRNTEAFF.

The genes are TRBV19 and TRBJ1-2; D is unclear. V was cut by 2 bases and J by 0 bases, with 7 bases left in between. The CDR3 totals 14 residues. CDR1 is LNHDA, CDR2 SQIVND, per germline (reference sequence). CDR3: CASSIQITNYGYTF. In DNA, the CDR3 is TGTGCCAGTAGTATACAGATAACTAACTATGGCTACACCTTC.

The rearrangement joins TRBV10-2 to TRBJ1-2; 9 bases align to TRBD1. Germline assignment: CDR1 WSHSY and CDR2 SAAADI. V dropped 6 bases and J dropped 4; count of bases not matched to a gene: 12. The CDR3 loop spans 16 amino acids. CDR3 nucleotides: TGCGCCAGCAGCCATCAGCGGACAGGGGCCGGCTATGGCTACACCTTC. It translates to CASSHQRTGAGYGYTF.